This T cell receptor (beta chain) was captured in a study of T cell responses to AZD1222 COVID-19 vaccine. General study results and limits: A mostly white British donor set with more females was recruited, and clonal diversity was possibly underestimated. Repertoire sampling occurred only after the peak T cell response. Compared with day 0, the breadth and depth of the Spike-specific TCR repertoire rose significantly after two doses of AZD1222. Across spike, vaccine-associated CD4 TCRs were found, dominant at 160-218 and 743-854.

The CDR3 totals 17 residues. Losses at the gene ends were 0 bases for V and 9 bases for J; bases not matched to a gene: 12. Germline CDR1 is SGDLS and CDR2 is YYNGEE. Remarks on this clone: No antigen is known for it.

The protocol was immunoSEQ multiplex PCR, while the TCRdb copy is restricted to in-frame clones and leaves out a portion. The sample holds more than 95,000 clones; about 90% are singletons and the top ten take less than 4.5%. The origin of this receptor is an adult in good health. The chain uses TRBV9 and TRBJ2-1; 10 bases are a match to TRBD2. Sequencing was performed on peripheral blood, taken on day 0 of MenACWY control vaccination. The CDR3: CASSVGGWASGSGEQFF. The CDR3 coding sequence is TGTGCCAGCAGCGTAGGAGGCTGGGCTAGCGGGAGTGGTGAGCAGTTCTTC.